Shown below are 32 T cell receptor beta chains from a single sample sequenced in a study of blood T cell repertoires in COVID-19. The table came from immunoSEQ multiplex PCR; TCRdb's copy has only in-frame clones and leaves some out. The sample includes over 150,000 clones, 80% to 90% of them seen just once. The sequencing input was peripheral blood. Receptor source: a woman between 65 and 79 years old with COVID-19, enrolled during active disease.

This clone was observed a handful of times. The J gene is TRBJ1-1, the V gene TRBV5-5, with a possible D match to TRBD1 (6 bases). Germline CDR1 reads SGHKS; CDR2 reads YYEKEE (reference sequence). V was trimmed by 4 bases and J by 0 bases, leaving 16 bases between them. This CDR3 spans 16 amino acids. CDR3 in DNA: TGTGCCAGCAGCACAATCGCAGGGGTAATGAACACTGAAGCTTTCTTT. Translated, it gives CASSTIAGVMNTEAFF.

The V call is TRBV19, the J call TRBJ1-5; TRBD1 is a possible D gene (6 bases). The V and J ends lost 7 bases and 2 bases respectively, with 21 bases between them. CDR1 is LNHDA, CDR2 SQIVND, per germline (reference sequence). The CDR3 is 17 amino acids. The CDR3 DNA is TGTGCCAGTAAGGGCGGGGGGGGACAAAGGCGCAATCAGCCCCAGCATTTT. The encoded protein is CASKGGGGQRRNQPQHF.

Here the CDR3 DNA reads TGTGCCAGTAGTATCTCAGGGGGCTATGGCTACACCTTC. It yields the protein CASSISGGYGYTF. The chain has TRBV19 and TRBJ1-2; 7 bases are a match to TRBD1. Germline V lookup: CDR1 LNHDA, CDR2 SQIVND (reference sequence). This CDR3 spans 13 amino acids. J lost 4 bases, V lost 3 bases, and 2 bases had no gene match.

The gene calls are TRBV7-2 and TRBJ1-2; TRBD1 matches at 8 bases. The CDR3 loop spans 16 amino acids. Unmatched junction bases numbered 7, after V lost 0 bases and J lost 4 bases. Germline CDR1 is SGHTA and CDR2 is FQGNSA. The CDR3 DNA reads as TGTGCCAGCAGCTTAGCGCAGATACAGGGGGGCTATGGCTACACCTTC. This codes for CASSLAQIQGGYGYTF.

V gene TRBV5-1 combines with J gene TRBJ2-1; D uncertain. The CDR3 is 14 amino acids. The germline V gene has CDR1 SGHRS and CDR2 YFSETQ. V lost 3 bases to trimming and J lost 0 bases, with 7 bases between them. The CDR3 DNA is TGCGCCAGCAGCTCCGACAACTCCTACAATGAGCAGTTCTTC. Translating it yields CASSSDNSYNEQFF.

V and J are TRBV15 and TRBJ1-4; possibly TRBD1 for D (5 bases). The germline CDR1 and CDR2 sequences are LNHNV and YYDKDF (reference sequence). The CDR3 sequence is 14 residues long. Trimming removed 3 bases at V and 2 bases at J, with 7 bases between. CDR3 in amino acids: CATSSRVTNEKLFF. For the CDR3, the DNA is TGTGCCACCAGCAGCAGGGTCACTAATGAAAAACTGTTTTTT. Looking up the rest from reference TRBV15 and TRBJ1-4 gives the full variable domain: DAMVIQNPRYQVTQFGKPVTLSCSQTLNHNVMYWYQQKSSQAPKLLFHYYDKDFNNEADTPDNFQSRRPNTSFCFLDIRSPGLGDTAMYLCATSSRVTNEKLFFGSGTQLSVL.

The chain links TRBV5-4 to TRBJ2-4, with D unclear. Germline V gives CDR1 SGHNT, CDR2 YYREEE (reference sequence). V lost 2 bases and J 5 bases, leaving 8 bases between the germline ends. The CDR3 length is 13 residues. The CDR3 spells CASSFDIQNIQYF. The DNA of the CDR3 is TGTGCCAGCAGCTTTGACATCCAAAACATTCAGTACTTC.

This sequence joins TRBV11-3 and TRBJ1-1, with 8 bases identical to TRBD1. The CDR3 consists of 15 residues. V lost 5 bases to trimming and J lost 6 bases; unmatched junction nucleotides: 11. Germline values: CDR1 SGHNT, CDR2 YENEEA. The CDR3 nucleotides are TGTGCCAGCAGCCCCAGGGCTGGGACAGGTCCTGAAGCTTTCTTT. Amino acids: CASSPRAGTGPEAFF.

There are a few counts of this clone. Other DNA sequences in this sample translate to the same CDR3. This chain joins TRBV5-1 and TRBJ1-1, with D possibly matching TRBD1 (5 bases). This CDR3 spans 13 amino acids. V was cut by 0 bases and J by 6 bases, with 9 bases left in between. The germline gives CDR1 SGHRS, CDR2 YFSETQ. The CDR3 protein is CASSLAGYSEAFF. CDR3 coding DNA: TGCGCCAGCAGCTTGGCAGGGTACTCTGAAGCTTTCTTT.

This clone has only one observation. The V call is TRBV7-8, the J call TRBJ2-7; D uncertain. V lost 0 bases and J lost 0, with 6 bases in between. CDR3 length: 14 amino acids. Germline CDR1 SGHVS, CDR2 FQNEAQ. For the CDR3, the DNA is TGTGCCAGCAGCTTAGCTAGCAGCTCCTACGAGCAGTACTTC. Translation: CASSLASSSYEQYF.

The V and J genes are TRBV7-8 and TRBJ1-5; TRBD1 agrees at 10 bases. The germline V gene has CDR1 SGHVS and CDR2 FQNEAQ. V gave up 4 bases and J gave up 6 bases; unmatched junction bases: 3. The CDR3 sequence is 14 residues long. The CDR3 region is CASSSDRGLQPQHF. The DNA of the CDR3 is TGTGCCAGCAGCTCCGACAGGGGGCTTCAGCCCCAGCATTTT.

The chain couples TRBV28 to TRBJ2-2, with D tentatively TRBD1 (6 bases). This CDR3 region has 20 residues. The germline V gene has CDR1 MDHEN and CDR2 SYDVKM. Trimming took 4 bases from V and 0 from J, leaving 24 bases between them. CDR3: CASSSIARGGNPTNTGELFF. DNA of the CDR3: TGTGCCAGCAGTTCTATCGCCAGGGGCGGAAATCCTACGAACACCGGGGAGCTGTTTTTT.

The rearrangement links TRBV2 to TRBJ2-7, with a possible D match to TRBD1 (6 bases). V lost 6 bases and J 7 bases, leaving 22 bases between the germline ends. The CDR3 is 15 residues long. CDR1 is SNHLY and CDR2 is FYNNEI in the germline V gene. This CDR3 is CASRATGTLGEEQYF. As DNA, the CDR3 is TGTGCCAGCAGAGCCACAGGGACCCTAGGGGAAGAGCAGTACTTC.

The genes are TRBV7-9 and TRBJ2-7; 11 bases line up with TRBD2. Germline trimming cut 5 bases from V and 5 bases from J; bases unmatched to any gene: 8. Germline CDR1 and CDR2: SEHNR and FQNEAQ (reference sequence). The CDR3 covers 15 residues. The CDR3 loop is CASSPRLAGTNEQYF. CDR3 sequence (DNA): TGTGCCAGCAGCCCCCGACTAGCGGGAACCAACGAGCAGTACTTC.

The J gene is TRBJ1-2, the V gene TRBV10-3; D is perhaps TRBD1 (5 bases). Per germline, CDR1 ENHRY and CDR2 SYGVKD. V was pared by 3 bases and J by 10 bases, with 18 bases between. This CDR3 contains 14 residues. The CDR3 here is CAISEFLQGSDYTF. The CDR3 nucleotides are TGTGCCATCAGTGAATTCCTCCAGGGCTCTGACTACACCTTC.

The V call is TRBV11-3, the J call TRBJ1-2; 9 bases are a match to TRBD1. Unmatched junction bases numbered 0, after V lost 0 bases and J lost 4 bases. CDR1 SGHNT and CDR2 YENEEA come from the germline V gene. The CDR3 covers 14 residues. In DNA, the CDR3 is TGTGCCAGCAGCTTAGAGGGACAGGGCTATGGCTACACCTTC. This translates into CASSLEGQGYGYTF.

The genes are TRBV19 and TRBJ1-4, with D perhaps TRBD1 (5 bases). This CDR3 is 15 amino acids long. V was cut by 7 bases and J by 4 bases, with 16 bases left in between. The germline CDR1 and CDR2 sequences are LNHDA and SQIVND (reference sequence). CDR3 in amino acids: CASTGGSSFNEKLFF. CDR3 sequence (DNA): TGTGCCAGTACCGGGGGTTCGAGTTTTAATGAAAAACTGTTTTTT.

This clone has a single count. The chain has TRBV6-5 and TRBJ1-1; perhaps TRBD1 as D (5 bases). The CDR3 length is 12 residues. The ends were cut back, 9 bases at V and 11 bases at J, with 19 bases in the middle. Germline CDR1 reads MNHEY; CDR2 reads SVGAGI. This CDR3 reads CASGDSIRGAFF. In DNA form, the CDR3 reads TGTGCCAGTGGGGACTCCATAAGAGGCGCTTTCTTT.

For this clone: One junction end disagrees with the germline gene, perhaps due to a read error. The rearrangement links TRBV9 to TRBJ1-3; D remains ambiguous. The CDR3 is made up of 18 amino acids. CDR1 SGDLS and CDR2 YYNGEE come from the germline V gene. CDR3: CASSVEIRRADSGNTIYF. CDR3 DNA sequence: TGTGCCAGCAGTGTAGAAATTAGGCGGGCCGACTCTGGAAACACCATATATTTT.

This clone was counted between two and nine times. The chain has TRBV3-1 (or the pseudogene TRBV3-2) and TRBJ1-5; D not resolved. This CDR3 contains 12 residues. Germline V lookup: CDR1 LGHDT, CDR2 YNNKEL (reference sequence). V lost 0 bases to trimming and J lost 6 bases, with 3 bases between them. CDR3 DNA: TGTGCCAGCAGCCAAGATCGTCAGCCCCAGCATTTT. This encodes CASSQDRQPQHF.

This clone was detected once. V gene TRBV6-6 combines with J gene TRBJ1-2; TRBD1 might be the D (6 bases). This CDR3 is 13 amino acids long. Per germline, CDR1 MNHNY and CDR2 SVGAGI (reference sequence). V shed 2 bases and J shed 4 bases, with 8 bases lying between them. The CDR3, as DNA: TGTGCCAGCAGTTACAACAGGGTCTATGGCTACACCTTC. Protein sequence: CASSYNRVYGYTF.

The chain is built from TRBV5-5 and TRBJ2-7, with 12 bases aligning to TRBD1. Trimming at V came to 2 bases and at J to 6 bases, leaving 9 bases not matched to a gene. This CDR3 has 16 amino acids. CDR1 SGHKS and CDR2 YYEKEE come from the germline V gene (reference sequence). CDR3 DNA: TGTGCCAGCAGCTTAGTTCCCGGGACAGGGGGCTCCGAGCAGTACTTC. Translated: CASSLVPGTGGSEQYF.

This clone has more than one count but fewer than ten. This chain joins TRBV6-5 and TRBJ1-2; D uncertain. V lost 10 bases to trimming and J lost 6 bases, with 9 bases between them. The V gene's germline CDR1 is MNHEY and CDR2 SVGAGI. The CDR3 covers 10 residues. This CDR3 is CATGPHGYTF. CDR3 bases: TGTGCCACTGGCCCTCATGGCTACACCTTC.

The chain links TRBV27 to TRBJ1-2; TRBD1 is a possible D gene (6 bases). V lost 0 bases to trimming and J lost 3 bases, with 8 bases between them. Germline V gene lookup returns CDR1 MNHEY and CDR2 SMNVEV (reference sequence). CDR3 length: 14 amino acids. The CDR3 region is CASSLSGGYYGYTF. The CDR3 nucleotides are TGTGCCAGCAGTTTATCAGGGGGATACTATGGCTACACCTTC.

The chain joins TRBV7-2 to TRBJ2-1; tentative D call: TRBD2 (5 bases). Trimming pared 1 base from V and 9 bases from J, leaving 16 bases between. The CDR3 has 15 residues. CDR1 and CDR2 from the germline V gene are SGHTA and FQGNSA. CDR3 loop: CASSLDEGVWSEQFF. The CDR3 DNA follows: TGTGCCAGCAGCTTAGACGAGGGAGTTTGGAGTGAGCAGTTCTTC.

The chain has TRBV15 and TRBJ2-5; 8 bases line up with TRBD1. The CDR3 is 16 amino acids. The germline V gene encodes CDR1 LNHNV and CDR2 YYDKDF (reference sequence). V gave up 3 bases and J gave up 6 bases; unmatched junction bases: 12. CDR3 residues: CATSRDRDRTSQTQYF. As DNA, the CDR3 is TGTGCCACCAGCAGGGACCGGGACAGGACTTCGCAGACCCAGTACTTC.

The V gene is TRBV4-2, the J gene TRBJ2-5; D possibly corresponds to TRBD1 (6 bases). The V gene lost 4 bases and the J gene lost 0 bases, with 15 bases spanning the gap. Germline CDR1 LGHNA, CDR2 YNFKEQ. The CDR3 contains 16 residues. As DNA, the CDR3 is TGTGCCAGCAGCCGGGCCGGGACACAGTACCAAGAGACCCAGTACTTC. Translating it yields CASSRAGTQYQETQYF.

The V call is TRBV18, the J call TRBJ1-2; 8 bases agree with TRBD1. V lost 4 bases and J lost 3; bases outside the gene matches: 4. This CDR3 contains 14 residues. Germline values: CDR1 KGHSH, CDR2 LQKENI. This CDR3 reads CASSLSQGDYGYTF. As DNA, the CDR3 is TGTGCCAGCTCACTTTCACAGGGGGACTATGGCTACACCTTC.

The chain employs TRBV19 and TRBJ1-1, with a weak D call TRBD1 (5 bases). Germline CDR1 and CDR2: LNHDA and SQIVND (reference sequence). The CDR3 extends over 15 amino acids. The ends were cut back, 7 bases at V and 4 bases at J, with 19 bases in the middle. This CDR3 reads CASNSGALLGTEAFF. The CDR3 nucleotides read TGTGCCAGTAATAGCGGGGCACTTCTTGGCACTGAAGCTTTCTTT.

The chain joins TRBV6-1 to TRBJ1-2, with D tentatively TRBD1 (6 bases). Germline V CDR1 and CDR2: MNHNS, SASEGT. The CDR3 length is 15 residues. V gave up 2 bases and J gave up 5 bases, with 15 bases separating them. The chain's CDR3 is CASSESGGAWYGYTF. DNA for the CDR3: TGTGCCAGCAGTGAATCGGGGGGCGCTTGGTATGGCTACACCTTC.

The CDR3 loop is CASSGAGGYGYTF. Here the CDR3 DNA reads TGTGCCAGCAGCGGAGCAGGGGGGTATGGCTACACCTTC. The rearrangement links TRBV6-5 to TRBJ1-2; TRBD1 matches 7 bases. Germline V CDR1 and CDR2: MNHEY, SVGAGI. The ends lost 6 bases at V and 5 bases at J; junction bases unmatched: 6. The CDR3 runs 13 residues.

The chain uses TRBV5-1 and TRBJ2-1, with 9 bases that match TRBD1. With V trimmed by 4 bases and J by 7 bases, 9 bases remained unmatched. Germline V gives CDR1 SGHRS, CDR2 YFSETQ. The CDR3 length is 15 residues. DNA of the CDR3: TGCGCCAGCAGCCCCGAACAGGGGGCTCGGAATGAGCAGTTCTTC. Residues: CASSPEQGARNEQFF.